Following are 32 T cell receptor beta chains from one sample sequenced in a study of response to subunit inactivated influenza vaccine. TCRdb re-derived calls from the RT-PCR reads in MiXCR, one entry per CDR3 protein. The sample has more than 550,000 distinct CDR3 sequences; approximately 10% are singletons. The sample was also reused in another study, on T cells expressing NK-cell markers. That work adds: What made the TCR beta cDNA was 5'RACE template switching with UMIs.

The input for sequencing was PBMCs from blood, taken on the day of vaccination. The receptors were sampled from a man aged 45 to 65 who received an inactivated influenza vaccine.

The chain uses TRBV6-5 and TRBJ1-2, with D uncertain. V lost 0 bases to trimming and J lost 2 bases, with 7 bases between them. The CDR3 runs 14 residues. Germline CDR1 and CDR2: MNHEY and SVGAGI. The DNA of the CDR3 is TGTGCCAGCAGTTACTCGGGCGCAAACTATGGCTACACCTTC. It encodes CASSYSGANYGYTF.

This clonotype has a handful of counts. J is TRBJ1-5 and V is TRBV3-1; D remains unclear. Deletions cut 6 bases from V and 3 bases from J, with 9 bases between. CDR1 is LGHDT, CDR2 YNNKEL, per germline (reference sequence). The CDR3 is 13 residues long. CDR3 protein: CASRPVYNQPQHF. The CDR3 DNA is TGTGCCAGCAGGCCGGTCTACAATCAGCCCCAGCATTTT.

This clonotype showed up many times. The rearrangement joins TRBV6-2 or TRBV6-3 to TRBJ2-7; TRBD1 matches at 7 bases. Germline V gene data show CDR1 as MNHEY and CDR2 as SVGEGT. The V segment lost 6 bases and the J segment 5 bases; nucleotides outside the gene matches: 16. The CDR3 runs to 16 residues. CDR3 residues: CASRGDREFEVDEQYF. CDR3 DNA sequence: TGTGCCAGCAGGGGGGACAGAGAATTCGAAGTAGACGAGCAGTACTTC.

This clonotype was seen only a few times. The rearrangement uses TRBV20-1 and TRBJ2-3; D is perhaps TRBD2 (5 bases). Trimming took off 5 bases at V and 5 bases at J, with 17 bases between the two ends. This CDR3 is 14 amino acids long. CDR1 and CDR2 from the germline V gene are DFQATT and SNEGSKA (reference sequence). CDR3 DNA: TGCAGTGCTTCGCGGACTCGATGGGGAGATACGCAGTATTTT. It is translated as CSASRTRWGDTQYF.

This clonotype appeared many times. J is TRBJ1-2 and V is TRBV12-3 or TRBV12-4; 8 bases align to TRBD1. J gave up 4 bases and V 2 bases, and 12 bases lay outside the gene matches. This CDR3 comprises 17 residues. CDR3 sequence reads: CASSLRVGDRTSYGYTF. Here the CDR3 DNA reads TGTGCCAGCAGTTTAAGGGTGGGGGACAGGACCTCCTATGGCTACACCTTC.

Here the CDR3 reads CASSTREADQETQYF. CDR3 nucleotides: TGTGCCAGCAGTACCCGGGAGGCGGACCAAGAGACCCAGTACTTC. The chain carries TRBV6-2 or TRBV6-3 and TRBJ2-5; 7 positions match TRBD2. V lost 5 bases and J lost 0; bases outside the gene matches: 6. Germline loops: CDR1 MNHEY, CDR2 SVGEGT. The CDR3 covers 15 residues.

The chain has TRBV5-1 and TRBJ2-7; 12 bases map to TRBD2. The V gene end was trimmed by 1 base and the J gene end by 0 bases; junction bases not matched to a gene: 2. Germline V lookup: CDR1 SGHRS, CDR2 YFSETQ. This CDR3 has 16 residues. The CDR3 sequence is CASSLSGLAGSYEQYF. The CDR3, as DNA: TGCGCCAGCAGCTTGTCGGGACTAGCGGGCTCCTACGAGCAGTACTTC.

The gene calls are TRBV6-6 and TRBJ1-1; D is unresolved. Germline CDR1 and CDR2: MNHNY and SVGAGI (reference sequence). This CDR3 is built from 11 residues. With 7 bases removed from V and 6 bases from J, the gap between germline ends came to 9 bases. The CDR3 coding sequence is TGTGCCAGCATTCGAGGACCTGAAGCTTTCTTT. Residues: CASIRGPEAFF.

This clonotype was counted only a few times. J is TRBJ2-3 and V is TRBV20-1, with D possibly TRBD2 on 6 matching bases. This CDR3 is 14 amino acids long. The germline V and J ends were trimmed by 4 bases and 1 base, with 12 bases remaining between them. Germline lookup yields CDR1 DFQATT and CDR2 SNEGSKA (reference sequence). The CDR3: CSANRELGTDTQYF. CDR3 in DNA: TGCAGTGCTAATCGGGAGCTGGGCACAGATACGCAGTATTTT.

This chain links TRBV3-1 with TRBJ2-6; no definite D call. From germline, CDR1 is LGHDT and CDR2 YNNKEL (reference sequence). V gave up 0 bases and J gave up 2 bases, with 8 bases separating them. This CDR3 comprises 16 residues. CDR3 in DNA: TGTGCCAGCAGCCAAGAGTTGGTGACTGGGGCCAACGTCCTGACTTTC. Protein sequence: CASSQELVTGANVLTF.

The J gene is TRBJ2-7, the V gene TRBV29-1; 11 bases are a match to TRBD1. With V trimmed by 2 bases and J by 6 bases, 6 bases remained unmatched. This CDR3 has 14 amino acids. Germline CDR1 is SQVTM and CDR2 is ANQGSEA. CDR3 sequence reads: CSVEFMDRGPEQYF. Here the CDR3 DNA reads TGCAGCGTTGAATTTATGGACAGGGGGCCCGAGCAGTACTTC.

The V call is TRBV12-5, the J call TRBJ2-4; no clear D gene. V lost 0 bases and J 0 bases, leaving 9 bases between the germline ends. Germline loops: CDR1 LGHNT, CDR2 FRNRAP. The CDR3 runs to 16 residues. The CDR3: CASGLVQQVAKNIQYF. The CDR3 DNA is TGTGCTAGTGGTTTGGTACAGCAAGTAGCCAAAAACATTCAGTACTTC.

This clonotype has just a few counts. The chain is built from TRBV20-1 and TRBJ1-1; D is ambiguous. Trimming took off 2 bases at V and 6 bases at J, with 16 bases between the two ends. The CDR3 is 14 amino acids. The V gene's germline CDR1 is DFQATT and CDR2 SNEGSKA (reference sequence). The CDR3 spells CSARRVDTYSEAFF. DNA for the CDR3: TGCAGTGCTAGACGCGTCGACACCTATTCTGAAGCTTTCTTT.

Ten or more counts support this clonotype. This chain uses TRBV5-1 with TRBJ2-7; 9 bases match TRBD2. Unmatched junction bases numbered 7, after V lost 4 bases and J lost 2 bases. CDR1 is SGHRS, CDR2 YFSETQ, per germline. CDR3 length: 15 residues. This CDR3 is CASSTLAGITYEQYF. In DNA, the CDR3 is TGCGCCAGCAGCACTCTAGCGGGGATAACCTACGAGCAGTACTTC.

A few counts support this clonotype. This chain connects TRBV4-3 to TRBJ1-1; D remains ambiguous. Germline CDR1 LGHNA, CDR2 YSLEER. V lost 0 bases, J lost 9 bases, and 11 bases lay in between. The length of the CDR3 is 13 residues. CDR3 sequence reads: CASSQEVRSQAFF. The CDR3 DNA sequence: TGCGCCAGCAGCCAAGAGGTTCGCAGCCAAGCTTTCTTT.

This clonotype was recorded many times. The chain is built from TRBV7-3 and TRBJ2-3, with 7 bases identical to TRBD1. Trimming removed 5 bases from V and 0 bases from J; junction bases left unmatched: 2. CDR3 size: 14 residues. In germline, CDR1 is SGHTA, CDR2 FQGTGA. CDR3 amino acids: CASSPGGSTDTQYF. The CDR3 DNA follows: TGTGCCAGCAGCCCAGGGGGAAGCACAGATACGCAGTATTTT.

This clonotype occurred a few times. Written as DNA, the CDR3 is TGTGCCAGCAGTTATCGTGACGAGCAGTACTTC. Translated, it gives CASSYRDEQYF. V gene TRBV6-2 or TRBV6-3 combines with J gene TRBJ2-7; D unclear. Germline V gene sequence: CDR1 MNHEY, CDR2 SVGEGT. V gave up 3 bases and J gave up 5 bases, with 5 bases separating them. The CDR3 length is 11 residues.

This clonotype was counted a few times. The V call is TRBV20-1, the J call TRBJ2-2; 9 nucleotides line up with TRBD1. Germline CDR1 reads DFQATT; CDR2 reads SNEGSKA (reference sequence). CDR3 length: 13 amino acids. The V segment lost 5 bases and the J segment 7 bases; nucleotides outside the gene matches: 5. In DNA, the CDR3 is TGCAGTGCTCAACAGGGGGCAGTCGGGGAGCTGTTTTTT. It is translated as CSAQQGAVGELFF.

The chain links TRBV29-1 to TRBJ1-1, with D maybe TRBD1 (5 bases). V was clipped by 4 bases and J by 4 bases, with 16 bases between them. Germline lookup yields CDR1 SQVTM and CDR2 ANQGSEA. The length of the CDR3 is 14 residues. The CDR3: CSVGKGQWGTEAFF. The DNA for the CDR3 is TGCAGCGTTGGGAAGGGGCAGTGGGGCACTGAAGCTTTCTTT.

This rearrangement joins TRBV5-1 to TRBJ2-1; possible D gene TRBD1, 5 bases. Germline V gene lookup returns CDR1 SGHRS and CDR2 YFSETQ. The CDR3 length is 16 residues. V gave up 0 bases and J gave up 7 bases, with 17 bases separating them. The CDR3 reads CASSLAMTAFLNEQFF. The CDR3 nucleotides read TGCGCCAGCAGCTTGGCGATGACAGCATTCCTGAATGAGCAGTTCTTC.

This clonotype was recorded a few times. This chain links TRBV7-2 with TRBJ2-2, with 8 nucleotides matching TRBD2. The V and J ends lost 3 bases and 3 bases, in that order; junction bases with no gene match: 3. This CDR3 has 15 amino acids. From germline, CDR1 is SGHTA and CDR2 FQGNSA. As DNA, the CDR3 is TGTGCCAGCAGCTTGGGACTAGGCTACACCGGGGAGCTGTTTTTT. The encoded protein is CASSLGLGYTGELFF.

This clonotype occurred once. This rearrangement joins TRBV30 to TRBJ1-6, with D possibly being TRBD1 (5 bases). The CDR3 contains 13 residues. Trimming cost V 5 bases and J 7 bases, with 12 bases left between them. The germline gives CDR1 GTSNPN, CDR2 SVGIG (reference sequence). In DNA, the CDR3 is TGTGCCTGGGGGACCCCCCCCAATTCACCCCTCCACTTT. This codes for CAWGTPPNSPLHF.

This clonotype has only a few counts. The V call is TRBV20-1, the J call TRBJ2-1, with TRBD2 matching 13 bases. J lost 6 bases, V lost 5 bases, and 10 bases had no gene match. The CDR3 is 16 amino acids. The germline CDR1 and CDR2 sequences are DFQATT and SNEGSKA (reference sequence). In DNA, the CDR3 is TGCAGTGCTCAGAGGACTAGCGGGAGCATTCGCAATGAGCAGTTCTTC. It codes for CSAQRTSGSIRNEQFF.

In this sample, this clonotype turned up a few times. This chain connects TRBV11-2 to TRBJ2-1, with 11 bases that match TRBD2. The CDR3 spans 17 residues. Germline V gene data show CDR1 as SGHAT and CDR2 as FQNNGV. The trim removed 3 bases at V and 5 bases at J, leaving 9 bases unmatched. The CDR3 nucleotides read TGTGCCAGCAGCTTTCCCCTAGCGGGGGGCTGGAACAATGAGCAGTTCTTC. Translating gives CASSFPLAGGWNNEQFF.

The rearrangement links TRBV5-1 to TRBJ2-3, with D uncertain. Germline CDR1 and CDR2: SGHRS and YFSETQ. CDR3 length equals 14 residues. Trimming left V 1 base short and J 2 bases short, with 8 bases between. The CDR3 is CASSLLRDTDTQYF. The CDR3 DNA reads as TGCGCCAGCAGCTTGTTAAGGGACACAGATACGCAGTATTTT.

The chain uses TRBV6-2 or TRBV6-3 and TRBJ1-1; D unclear. The CDR3 has 12 amino acids. The ends were cut back, 5 bases at V and 8 bases at J, with 12 bases in the middle. CDR1 and CDR2 from the germline V gene are MNHEY and SVGEGT. The CDR3 DNA reads as TGTGCCAGCAGTACTGGGAGATGGGAAGCTTTCTTT. Its protein is CASSTGRWEAFF.

This clonotype has a handful of counts. The gene calls are TRBV20-1 and TRBJ2-2; a possible D gene is TRBD1 (6 bases). Trimming took 3 bases from V and 5 from J, leaving 16 bases between them. The CDR3 runs to 15 residues. CDR1 is DFQATT, CDR2 SNEGSKA, per germline (reference sequence). CDR3 loop: CSASPHRVFTGELFF. The CDR3 nucleotides are TGCAGTGCTAGCCCCCACAGGGTGTTTACCGGGGAGCTGTTTTTT.

This clonotype was recorded a few times. The genes are TRBV4-1 and TRBJ2-7, with D perhaps matching TRBD2 (5 bases). Germline V gene data show CDR1 as MGHRA and CDR2 as YSYEKL. This CDR3 region has 13 residues. V lost 2 bases and J lost 4, with 9 bases in between. This CDR3 reads CASSQTSDYEQYF. The DNA of the CDR3 is TGCGCCAGCAGCCAAACTAGTGATTACGAGCAGTACTTC.

CDR3 coding DNA: TGTGCCATCAGCAAGACAGGGACCTACAATGAGCAGTTCTTC. Translating it yields CAISKTGTYNEQFF. The chain joins TRBV10-3 to TRBJ2-1; the match to TRBD1 covers 7 bases. Trimming removed 6 bases from V and 2 bases from J; junction bases left unmatched: 4. CDR3 size: 14 residues. Germline V CDR1 and CDR2: ENHRY, SYGVKD.

This clonotype has only a few counts. The chain uses TRBV6-2 or TRBV6-3 and TRBJ2-2, with D possibly being TRBD1 (6 bases). CDR3 length: 16 residues. The V gene's germline CDR1 is MNHEY and CDR2 SVGEGT. Trimming shortened V by 0 bases and J by 6 bases, and 14 bases separated the two germline ends. In nucleotides, the CDR3 is TGTGCCAGCAGTTACTCGCTGGGGGCGCTGGCCGGGGAGCTGTTTTTT. Protein sequence: CASSYSLGALAGELFF.

This clonotype was counted between two and nine times. The chain is built from TRBV20-1 and TRBJ1-1; D gene ambiguous. The CDR3 runs to 13 residues. Germline CDR1 and CDR2: DFQATT and SNEGSKA (reference sequence). Trimming removed 6 bases from V and 3 bases from J, with 14 bases in between. The CDR3 reads CSAPDMGDTEAFF. The CDR3 coding sequence is TGCAGTGCCCCCGATATGGGAGACACTGAAGCTTTCTTT.

This clonotype was seen only a few times. V is TRBV7-8 and J is TRBJ1-2, with TRBD1 matching 7 bases. Germline lookup yields CDR1 SGHVS and CDR2 FQNEAQ. V shed 5 bases, J shed 5 bases, and the junction held 17 bases outside the gene matches. The CDR3 spans 17 residues. The DNA for the CDR3 is TGTGCCAGCAGCGTAGGGACAGCTACCCGGCTATGGTATGGCTACACCTTC. Protein sequence: CASSVGTATRLWYGYTF.